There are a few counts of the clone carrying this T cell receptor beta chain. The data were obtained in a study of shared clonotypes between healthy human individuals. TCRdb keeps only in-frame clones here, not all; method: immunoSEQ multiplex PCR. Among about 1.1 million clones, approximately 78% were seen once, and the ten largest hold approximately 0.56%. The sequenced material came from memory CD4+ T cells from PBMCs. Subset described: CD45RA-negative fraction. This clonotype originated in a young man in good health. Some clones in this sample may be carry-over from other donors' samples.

This chain's CDR3 is CASSDEGLVGEQFF. CDR3 DNA: TGTGCCAGCAGCGATGAGGGACTAGTCGGTGAGCAGTTCTTC. The chain couples TRBV7-9 to TRBJ2-1; TRBD2 matches 8 bases. The CDR3 runs to 14 residues. The V gene's germline CDR1 is SEHNR and CDR2 FQNEAQ (reference sequence). V dropped 5 bases and J dropped 9; count of bases not matched to a gene: 9.